This T cell receptor (beta chain) stems from a study of blood T cell repertoires in COVID-19. Under the authors' procedure: Estimation of nucleated cell counts was performed using reference gene primer amplification. Method: immunoSEQ multiplex PCR; TCRdb's copy keeps in-frame clones and lacks some. V and J calls and clone size are given by that table; D and trimming were obtained from the DNA. The sample shows approximately 210,000 clones, 89% of them seen only once. Sequenced: PBMCs or T cells enriched from blood (not recorded which). The sequence came from a woman between 18 and 29 years old who had recovered from COVID-19.

CDR3 DNA sequence: TGTGCCATCAGAGCCGCAGAACAGGCTTTCTATGGCTACACCTTC. This codes for CAIRAAEQAFYGYTF. The gene calls are TRBV10-3 and TRBJ1-2; the D gene is possibly TRBD1 (5 bases). The CDR3 consists of 15 residues. Trimming cost V 6 bases and J 4 bases, with 18 bases left between them. Germline V gives CDR1 ENHRY, CDR2 SYGVKD.